Listed below are T cell receptor beta chains from one sample, sequenced in a study of long-term antiretroviral therapy in people with HIV. The data were produced by immunoSEQ multiplex PCR, yet TCRdb's version contains in-frame clones alone and is incomplete. The sample shows around 28,000 clones, around 84% of them seen only once. Here the sequenced sample was unsorted PBMCs, taken 0.8 years after starting antiretroviral therapy. The receptors stem from a woman aged 25 to 45 with HIV. Both conserved end residues are part of each CDR3. The D gene is left open where the match is weak. Only some rows state a clone size, as once, few, many or a class for expanded clones.

cdr3_nt cdr3_aa j_call d_call v_call clone_size
TGTGCCAGCAAGACCAGGGGAACGTTAAATACGCAGTATTTT CASKTRGTLNTQYF TRBJ2-3 NA TRBV6-5 NA
TGTGCCACCCAGCTTAGGGGGAGTTTCTCACCCCTCCACTTT CATQLRGSFSPLHF TRBJ1-6 NA TRBV6-1 NA
TGTGCCAGCAGCTTAGAGGTGATTGGGGAGCTGTTTTTT CASSLEVIGELFF TRBJ2-2 NA TRBV7-9 NA
TGTGCCAGCAGCCAAGAAGATGACTTAGCTAACTATGGCTACACCTTC CASSQEDDLANYGYTF TRBJ1-2 NA TRBV4-2 NA
TGTGCCAGCAGCCAAGGACAGGCCTCCTACAATGAGCAGTTCTTC CASSQGQASYNEQFF TRBJ2-1 NA TRBV4-2 NA
TGTGCCAGCAGCGGACAGGGCCAAAATTCACCCCTCCACTTT CASSGQGQNSPLHF TRBJ1-6 TRBD1 TRBV7-9 few
TGTGCCACCAGCAGAGATATAGAGAGCCAATTGCATGGCTACACCTTC CATSRDIESQLHGYTF TRBJ1-2 NA TRBV15 NA
TGCAGCGTAGCCGGGGCAGATGGCTACACCTTC CSVAGADGYTF TRBJ1-2 NA TRBV29-1 few
TGTGCCAGCAGTGACCTTGGGCTCGGGCGAGGGGGTTATGGCTACACCTTC CASSDLGLGRGGYGYTF TRBJ1-2 NA TRBV25-1 NA
TGCAGCGTTTCCCTAACAGGACTCCGAATCGAAGCTTTCTTT CSVSLTGLRIEAFF TRBJ1-1 NA TRBV29-1 NA
TGTGCCACCAGCAGAGATTTCGCAGACTTACTCGTCAGGAGCACAGATACGCAGTATTTT CATSRDFADLLVRSTDTQYF TRBJ2-3 NA TRBV15 once
TGTGCCATCAGTGAAGGGCTTAAAATGGAAGAAAAACTGTTTTTT CAISEGLKMEEKLFF TRBJ1-4 NA TRBV10-3 NA
TGTGCCAGCAGTGAAGCCTTCCCGGGACAGTTCTCTGGAAACACCATATATTTT CASSEAFPGQFSGNTIYF TRBJ1-3 TRBD1 TRBV6-1 NA
TGTGCCAGTAGTACGACAGGGTTTGGGGCCAACGTCCTGACTTTC CASSTTGFGANVLTF TRBJ2-6 TRBD1 TRBV19 once
TGTGCCAGCTCACGTTGGGGTAAAGGGAGCTCCTACAATGAGCAGTTCTTC CASSRWGKGSSYNEQFF TRBJ2-1 NA TRBV18 NA
TGTGCCAGCAGCTTAGTCCCGGACAGTTGGGAGTACAATGAGCAGTTCTTC CASSLVPDSWEYNEQFF TRBJ2-1 NA TRBV11-2 once